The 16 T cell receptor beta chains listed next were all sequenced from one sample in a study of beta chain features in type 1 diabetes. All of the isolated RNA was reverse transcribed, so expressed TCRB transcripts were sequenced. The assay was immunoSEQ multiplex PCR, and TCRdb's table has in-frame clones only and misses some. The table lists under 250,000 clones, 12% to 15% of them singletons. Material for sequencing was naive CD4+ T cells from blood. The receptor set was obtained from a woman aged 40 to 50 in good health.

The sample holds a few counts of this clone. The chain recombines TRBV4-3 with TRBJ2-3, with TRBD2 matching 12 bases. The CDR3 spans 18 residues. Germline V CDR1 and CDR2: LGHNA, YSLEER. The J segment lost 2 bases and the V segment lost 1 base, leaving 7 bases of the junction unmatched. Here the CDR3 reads CASSQGRLAGGHTDTQYF. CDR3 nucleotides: TGCGCCAGCAGCCAAGGTCGGCTAGCGGGGGGGCACACAGATACGCAGTATTTT.

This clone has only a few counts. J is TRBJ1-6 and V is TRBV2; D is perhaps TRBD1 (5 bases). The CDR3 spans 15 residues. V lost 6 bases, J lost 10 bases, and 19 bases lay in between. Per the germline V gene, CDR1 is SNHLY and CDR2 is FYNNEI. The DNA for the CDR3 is TGTGCCAGCAGCCTCCGCCCGGGGGGGGACTCACCCCTCCACTTT. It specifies CASSLRPGGDSPLHF.

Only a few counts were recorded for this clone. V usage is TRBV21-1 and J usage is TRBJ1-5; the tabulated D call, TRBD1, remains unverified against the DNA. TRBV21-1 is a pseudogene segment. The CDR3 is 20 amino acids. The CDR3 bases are TGTGCCAGCAGCAAAGAGCCACTCCGAGGGGGCAGGGGGGCCAATCAGCCCCAGCATTTT. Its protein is CASSKEPLRGGRGANQPQHF.

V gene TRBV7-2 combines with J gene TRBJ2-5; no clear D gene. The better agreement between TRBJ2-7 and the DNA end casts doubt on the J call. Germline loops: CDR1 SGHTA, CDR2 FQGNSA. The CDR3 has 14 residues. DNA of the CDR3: TGTGCCAGCAGCTCAATGGGCGTAATCTCCGAGCAGTACTTC. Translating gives CASSSMGVISEQYF.

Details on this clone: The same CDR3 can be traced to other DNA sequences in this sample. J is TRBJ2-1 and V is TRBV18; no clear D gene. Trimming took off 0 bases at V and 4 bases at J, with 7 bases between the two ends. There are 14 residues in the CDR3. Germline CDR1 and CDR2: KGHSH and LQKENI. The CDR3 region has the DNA TGTGCCAGCTCACCACCGTCCGTTTACAATGAGCAGTTCTTC. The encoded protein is CASSPPSVYNEQFF.

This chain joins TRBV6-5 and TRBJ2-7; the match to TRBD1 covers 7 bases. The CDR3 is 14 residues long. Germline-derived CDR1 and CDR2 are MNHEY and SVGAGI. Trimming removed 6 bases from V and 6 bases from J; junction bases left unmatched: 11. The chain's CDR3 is CASSVGGLGAEQYF. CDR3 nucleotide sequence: TGTGCCAGCAGCGTAGGGGGCTTGGGAGCCGAGCAGTACTTC.

CDR3 loop: CASSLGRPLIETQYF. The CDR3 nucleotides read TGTGCCAGCAGTTTAGGCAGGCCCCTTATCGAGACCCAGTACTTC. The chain links TRBV27 to TRBJ2-5, with D hard to call. The ends were cut back, 2 bases at V and 5 bases at J, with 15 bases in the middle. The CDR3 spans 15 residues. CDR1 is MNHEY, CDR2 SMNVEV, per germline (reference sequence).

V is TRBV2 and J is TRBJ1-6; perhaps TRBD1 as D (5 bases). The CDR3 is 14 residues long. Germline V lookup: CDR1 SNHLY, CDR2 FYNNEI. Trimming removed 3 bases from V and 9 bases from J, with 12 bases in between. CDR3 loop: CASSEGGVGSPLHF. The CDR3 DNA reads TGTGCCAGCAGTGAGGGAGGGGTTGGTTCACCCCTCCACTTT.

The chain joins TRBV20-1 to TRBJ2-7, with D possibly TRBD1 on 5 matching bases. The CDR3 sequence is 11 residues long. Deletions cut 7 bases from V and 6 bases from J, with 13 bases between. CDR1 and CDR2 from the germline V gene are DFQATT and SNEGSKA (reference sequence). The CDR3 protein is CSVVRATEQYF. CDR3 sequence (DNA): TGCAGTGTGGTCAGGGCGACCGAGCAGTACTTC.

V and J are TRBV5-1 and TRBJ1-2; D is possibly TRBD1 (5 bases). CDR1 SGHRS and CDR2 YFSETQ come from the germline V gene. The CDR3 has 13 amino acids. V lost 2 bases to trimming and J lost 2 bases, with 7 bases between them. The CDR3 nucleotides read TGCGCCAGCAGCTTAGACAGAAACTATGGCTACACCTTC. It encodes CASSLDRNYGYTF. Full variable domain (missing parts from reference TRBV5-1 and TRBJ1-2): KAGVTQTPRYLIKTRGQQVTLSCSPISGHRSVSWYQQTPGQGLQFLFEYFSETQRNKGNFPGRFSGRQFSNSRSEMNVSTLELGDSALYLCASSLDRNYGYTFGSGTRLTVV.

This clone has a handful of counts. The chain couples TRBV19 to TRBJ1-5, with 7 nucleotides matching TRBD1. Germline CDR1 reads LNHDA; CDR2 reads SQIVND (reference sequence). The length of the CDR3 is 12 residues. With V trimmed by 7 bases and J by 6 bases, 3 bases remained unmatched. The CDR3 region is CASTTGRQPQHF. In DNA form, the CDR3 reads TGTGCCAGTACGACAGGGCGTCAGCCCCAGCATTTT.

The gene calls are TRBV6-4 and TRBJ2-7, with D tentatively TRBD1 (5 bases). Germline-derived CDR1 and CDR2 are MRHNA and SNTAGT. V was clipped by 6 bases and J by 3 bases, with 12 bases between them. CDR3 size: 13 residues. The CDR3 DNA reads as TGTGCCAGCAGGACAGTAAGGTACTACGAGCAGTACTTC. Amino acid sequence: CASRTVRYYEQYF.

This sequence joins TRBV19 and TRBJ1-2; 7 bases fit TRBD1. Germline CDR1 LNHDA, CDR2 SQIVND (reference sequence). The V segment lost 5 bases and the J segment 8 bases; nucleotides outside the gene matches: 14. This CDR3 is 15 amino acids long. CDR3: CASSARDSSGFGYTF. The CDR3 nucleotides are TGTGCCAGTAGTGCCCGGGACAGTTCTGGTTTCGGCTACACCTTC.

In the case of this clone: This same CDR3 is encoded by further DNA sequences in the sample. In nucleotides, the CDR3 is TGTGCCACCAGCCGGGACAGGGACAATTCACCCCTCCACTTT. Protein sequence: CATSRDRDNSPLHF. This rearrangement joins TRBV15 to TRBJ1-6; 9 nucleotides line up with TRBD1. This CDR3 spans 14 amino acids. Losses at the gene ends were 5 bases for V and 7 bases for J; bases not matched to a gene: 3. Germline V CDR1 and CDR2: LNHNV, YYDKDF (reference sequence).

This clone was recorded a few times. The CDR3 coding sequence is TGTGCTAGTGCCTTGGGGACAGTGCAGGAAAAACTGTTTTTT. Translating it yields CASALGTVQEKLFF. The gene calls are TRBV12-5 and TRBJ1-4, with TRBD1 identical over 7 bases. The CDR3 contains 14 residues. CDR1 and CDR2 from the germline V gene are LGHNT and FRNRAP. Trimming took 7 bases from V and 8 from J; bases not matched to a gene: 10.

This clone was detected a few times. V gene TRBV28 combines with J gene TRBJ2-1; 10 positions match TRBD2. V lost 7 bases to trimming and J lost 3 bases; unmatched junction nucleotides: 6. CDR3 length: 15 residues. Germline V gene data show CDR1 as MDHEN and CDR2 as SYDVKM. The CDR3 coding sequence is TGTGCCAGCAACCTTAGCGGGGGGTTCTACAATGAGCAGTTCTTC. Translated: CASNLSGGFYNEQFF.